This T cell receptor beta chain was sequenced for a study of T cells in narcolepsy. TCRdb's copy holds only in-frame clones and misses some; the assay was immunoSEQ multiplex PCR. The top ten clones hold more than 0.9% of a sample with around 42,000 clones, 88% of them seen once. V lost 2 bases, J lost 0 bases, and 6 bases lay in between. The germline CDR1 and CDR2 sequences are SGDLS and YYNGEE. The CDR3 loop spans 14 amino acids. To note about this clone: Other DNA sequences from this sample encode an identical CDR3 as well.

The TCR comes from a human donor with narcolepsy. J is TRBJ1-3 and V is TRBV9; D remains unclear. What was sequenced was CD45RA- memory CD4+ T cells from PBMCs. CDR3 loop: CASSVRDSGNTIYF. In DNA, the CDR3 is TGTGCCAGCAGCGTGAGGGACTCTGGAAACACCATATATTTT.